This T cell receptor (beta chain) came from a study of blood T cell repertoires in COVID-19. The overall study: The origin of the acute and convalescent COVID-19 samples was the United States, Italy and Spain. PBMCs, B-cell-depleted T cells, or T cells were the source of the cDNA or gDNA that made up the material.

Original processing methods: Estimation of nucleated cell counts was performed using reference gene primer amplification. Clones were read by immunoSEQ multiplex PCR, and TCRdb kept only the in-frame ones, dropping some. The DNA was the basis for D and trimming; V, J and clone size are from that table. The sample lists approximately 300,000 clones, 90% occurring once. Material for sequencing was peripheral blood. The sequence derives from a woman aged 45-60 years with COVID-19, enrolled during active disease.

CDR3 loop: CASSLVGQRGQETQYF. CDR3 sequence (DNA): TGCGCCAGCAGCTTGGTGGGCCAGCGGGGCCAAGAGACCCAGTACTTC. The rearrangement uses TRBV5-1 and TRBJ2-5; 7 bases match TRBD2. Looked up from germline, CDR1 is SGHRS and CDR2 is YFSETQ. The V gene end was trimmed by 0 bases and the J gene end by 1 base; junction bases not matched to a gene: 6. The CDR3 covers 16 residues.